Listed below are T cell receptor beta chains from one sample, sequenced in a study of shared clonotypes between healthy human individuals. Sequencing used immunoSEQ multiplex PCR; TCRdb keeps in-frame clones, though not all of them. The sample consists of 2.3 million or so clones, roughly 93% of them appearing once. Sequenced material: naive CD4+ T cells from PBMCs. These receptors were taken from a man between 18 and 29 years old in good health. Some clones in this sample may be carry-over from other donors' samples. Both conserved end residues are part of each CDR3. The order of the fields is D gene, V gene, CDR3 length, clone size, J gene, CDR3 protein, CDR3 DNA. A D gene is named only where the DNA matches it firmly. Clone size is given for some rows only: seen once, a few or many times, or a class if the clone is expanded.

D: TRBD1; V: TRBV14; length: 16; size: .; J: TRBJ1-3; CDR3: CASSTRGTGGGNTIYF; DNA: TGTGCCAGCAGCACGCGTGGGACAGGGGGAGGAAACACCATATATTTT
D: .; V: TRBV19; length: 13; size: .; J: TRBJ1-1; CDR3: CASRPGRLTRAFF; DNA: TGTGCCAGTAGACCGGGACGCCTGACCCGAGCTTTCTTT
D: TRBD1; V: TRBV7-2; length: 14; size: .; J: TRBJ1-2; CDR3: CASSQGTGNYGYTF; DNA: TGTGCCAGCAGCCAAGGGACAGGGAACTATGGCTACACCTTC
D: TRBD1; V: TRBV5-5; length: 18; size: .; J: TRBJ2-7; CDR3: CASSLGTRGRGMRYEQYF; DNA: TGTGCCAGCAGCTTGGGTACCAGGGGGCGAGGTATGAGGTACGAGCAGTACTTC
D: .; V: TRBV5-1; length: 15; size: .; J: TRBJ2-6; CDR3: CASSLGEAGANVLTF; DNA: TGCGCCAGCAGCTTGGGCGAGGCTGGGGCCAACGTCCTGACTTTC
D: .; V: TRBV27; length: 14; size: .; J: TRBJ2-7; CDR3: CASSSRARSYEQYF; DNA: TGTGCCAGCAGTTCGCGGGCACGCTCCTACGAGCAGTACTTC
D: .; V: TRBV4-3; length: 19; size: .; J: TRBJ2-1; CDR3: CASSQEARPGLGSYNEQFF; DNA: TGCGCCAGCAGCCAAGAGGCTCGTCCGGGTCTGGGCTCCTACAATGAGCAGTTCTTC
D: .; V: TRBV19; length: 16; size: .; J: TRBJ1-3; CDR3: CASSIAAGKYGNTIYF; DNA: TGTGCCAGTAGTATAGCGGCAGGGAAGTATGGAAACACCATATATTTT
D: .; V: TRBV5-4; length: 14; size: .; J: TRBJ2-2; CDR3: CASSFSASPGELFF; DNA: TGTGCCAGCAGCTTCAGTGCTAGCCCCGGGGAGCTGTTTTTT
D: .; V: TRBV18; length: 14; size: once; J: TRBJ2-2; CDR3: CASSPLRDTGELFF; DNA: TGTGCCAGCTCACCACTGAGAGACACCGGGGAGCTGTTTTTT
D: .; V: TRBV7-8; length: 17; size: .; J: TRBJ1-5; CDR3: CASSLVVGFRSNQPQHF; DNA: TGTGCCAGCAGCTTAGTGGTGGGTTTCCGTAGCAATCAGCCCCAGCATTTT
D: .; V: TRBV4-1; length: 17; size: once; J: TRBJ2-7; CDR3: CASSQGQQPRGGYEQYF; DNA: TGCGCCAGCAGCCAAGGTCAACAGCCTAGGGGAGGCTACGAGCAGTACTTC
D: .; V: TRBV28; length: 13; size: .; J: TRBJ2-7; CDR3: CASSPYLYYEQYF; DNA: TGTGCCAGCAGTCCCTACTTATATTACGAGCAGTACTTC
D: TRBD1; V: TRBV28; length: 15; size: .; J: TRBJ1-5; CDR3: CASSLPRGSNQPQHF; DNA: TGTGCCAGCAGCCTGCCCAGGGGGAGCAATCAGCCCCAGCATTTT
D: TRBD2; V: TRBV30; length: 15; size: once; J: TRBJ2-1; CDR3: CACFGTSGSRNEQFF; DNA: TGTGCCTGTTTTGGGACTAGCGGGAGTAGAAATGAGCAGTTCTTC
D: TRBD1; V: TRBV4-2; length: 17; size: .; J: TRBJ2-5; CDR3: CASSLEEGQGAEETQYF; DNA: TGTGCCAGCAGCCTAGAGGAGGGGCAGGGGGCTGAAGAGACCCAGTACTTC
D: .; V: TRBV6-1; length: 12; size: .; J: TRBJ2-7; CDR3: CASSAKGYEQYF; DNA: TGTGCCAGCAGCGCTAAGGGCTACGAGCAGTACTTC
D: .; V: TRBV2; length: 13; size: .; J: TRBJ2-1; CDR3: CASSENSDNEQFF; DNA: TGTGCCAGCAGTGAGAACAGCGACAATGAGCAGTTCTTC
D: .; V: TRBV5-6; length: 15; size: .; J: TRBJ2-7; CDR3: CASSLWGSRNYEQYF; DNA: TGTGCCAGCAGCTTATGGGGGAGTCGAAACTACGAGCAGTACTTC
D: TRBD2; V: TRBV11-2; length: 16; size: .; J: TRBJ2-2; CDR3: CASSPPSGRATGELFF; DNA: TGTGCCAGCAGCCCCCCCAGCGGGAGGGCCACCGGGGAGCTGTTTTTT
D: .; V: TRBV5-4; length: 17; size: .; J: TRBJ2-7; CDR3: CASSLANPGLPLYEQYF; DNA: TGTGCCAGCAGCTTGGCCAACCCAGGACTACCGCTCTACGAGCAGTACTTC
D: .; V: TRBV4-2; length: 16; size: .; J: TRBJ2-3; CDR3: CASSQDYLASGDTQYF; DNA: TGTGCCAGCAGCCAAGATTATCTAGCGAGTGGAGATACGCAGTATTTT
D: .; V: TRBV19; length: 11; size: .; J: TRBJ2-7; CDR3: CASSMSGEQYF; DNA: TGTGCCAGTAGTATGTCTGGCGAGCAGTACTTC
D: .; V: TRBV7-3; length: 14; size: .; J: TRBJ1-3; CDR3: CASSLRGGLDTIYF; DNA: TGTGCCAGCAGCTTAAGGGGAGGTTTGGACACCATATATTTT
D: TRBD2; V: TRBV9; length: 15; size: .; J: TRBJ2-5; CDR3: CASSVSGGPGETQYF; DNA: TGTGCCAGCAGCGTATCGGGAGGGCCGGGCGAGACCCAGTACTTC
D: .; V: TRBV11-2; length: 15; size: .; J: TRBJ1-1; CDR3: CASSPLSGRNTEAFF; DNA: TGTGCCAGCAGCCCTCTTTCGGGGCGGAACACTGAAGCTTTCTTT
D: .; V: TRBV7-9; length: 16; size: .; J: TRBJ2-3; CDR3: CASSLGAGTSTDTQYF; DNA: TGTGCCAGCAGCTTGGGAGCCGGGACTAGCACAGATACGCAGTATTTT
D: .; V: TRBV5-1; length: 14; size: .; J: TRBJ2-5; CDR3: CASSSPGGPETQYF; DNA: TGCGCCAGCAGCTCCCCCGGAGGGCCAGAGACCCAGTACTTC
D: TRBD1; V: TRBV9; length: 16; size: once; J: TRBJ2-5; CDR3: CASSATETTGDETQYF; DNA: TGTGCCAGCAGCGCTACGGAAACCACAGGGGATGAGACCCAGTACTTC
D: .; V: TRBV7-2; length: 12; size: .; J: TRBJ2-7; CDR3: CASSLRGYEQYF; DNA: TGTGCCAGCAGCTTAAGGGGGTACGAGCAGTACTTC
D: TRBD1; V: TRBV5-1; length: 15; size: .; J: TRBJ1-2; CDR3: CASSLTGADTGGYTF; DNA: TGCGCCAGCAGCTTGACAGGGGCCGACACGGGAGGCTACACCTTC
D: TRBD1; V: TRBV5-4; length: 14; size: .; J: TRBJ2-7; CDR3: CASSLRTGNYEQYF; DNA: TGTGCCAGCAGCCTTCGGACAGGAAACTACGAGCAGTACTTC
D: .; V: TRBV19; length: 14; size: .; J: TRBJ1-2; CDR3: CASTSSTGGAGYTF; DNA: TGTGCCAGTACCTCCTCCACCGGCGGAGCTGGCTACACCTTC
D: .; V: TRBV29-1; length: 11; size: .; J: TRBJ1-2; CDR3: CSVDRDHGYTF; DNA: TGCAGCGTTGACAGGGACCATGGCTACACCTTC
D: TRBD2; V: TRBV5-4; length: 18; size: .; J: TRBJ2-2; CDR3: CASSLPGLAGGPAGELFF; DNA: TGTGCCAGCAGCTTACCGGGACTAGCGGGAGGGCCTGCCGGGGAGCTGTTTTTT
D: .; V: TRBV28; length: 15; size: once; J: TRBJ1-1; CDR3: CASSLWQAENTEAFF; DNA: TGTGCCAGCAGTTTATGGCAGGCGGAGAACACTGAAGCTTTCTTT
D: TRBD2; V: TRBV7-9; length: 19; size: .; J: TRBJ2-3; CDR3: CASSPGTSGKTLSTDTQYF; DNA: TGTGCCAGCAGCCCGGGGACTAGCGGGAAAACTCTGAGCACAGATACGCAGTATTTT
D: .; V: TRBV19; length: 16; size: once; J: TRBJ2-5; CDR3: CASSRPGSNGQETQYF; DNA: TGTGCCAGTAGCCGCCCCGGCAGTAATGGCCAAGAGACCCAGTACTTC
D: .; V: TRBV5-5; length: 17; size: .; J: TRBJ2-6; CDR3: CASSLVGVSAGANVLTF; DNA: TGTGCCAGCAGCTTGGTAGGCGTAAGCGCTGGGGCCAACGTCCTGACTTTC
D: TRBD2; V: TRBV6-4; length: 14; size: .; J: TRBJ2-1; CDR3: CASSGTSGDNEQFF; DNA: TGTGCCAGCAGTGGGACTAGCGGGGACAATGAGCAGTTCTTC
D: .; V: TRBV5-1; length: 16; size: .; J: TRBJ2-5; CDR3: CASSSRRGGAQETQYF; DNA: TGCGCCAGCAGCTCCCGTCGGGGCGGGGCACAAGAGACCCAGTACTTC
D: .; V: TRBV11-3; length: 14; size: .; J: TRBJ2-7; CDR3: CASSPEAVSYEQYF; DNA: TGTGCCAGCAGCCCGGAGGCGGTCTCCTACGAGCAGTACTTC
D: TRBD1; V: TRBV27; length: 15; size: .; J: TRBJ1-2; CDR3: CASSADRGGFYGYTF; DNA: TGTGCCAGCAGTGCCGACAGGGGTGGTTTCTATGGCTACACCTTC
D: TRBD2; V: TRBV15; length: 16; size: .; J: TRBJ2-1; CDR3: CATQGTSGSGKNEQFF; DNA: TGTGCCACCCAAGGGACTAGCGGGAGTGGAAAAAATGAGCAGTTCTTC
D: .; V: TRBV25-1; length: 15; size: .; J: TRBJ2-1; CDR3: CASSDQGVSYNEQFF; DNA: TGTGCCAGCAGTGACCAGGGTGTGTCCTACAATGAGCAGTTCTTC